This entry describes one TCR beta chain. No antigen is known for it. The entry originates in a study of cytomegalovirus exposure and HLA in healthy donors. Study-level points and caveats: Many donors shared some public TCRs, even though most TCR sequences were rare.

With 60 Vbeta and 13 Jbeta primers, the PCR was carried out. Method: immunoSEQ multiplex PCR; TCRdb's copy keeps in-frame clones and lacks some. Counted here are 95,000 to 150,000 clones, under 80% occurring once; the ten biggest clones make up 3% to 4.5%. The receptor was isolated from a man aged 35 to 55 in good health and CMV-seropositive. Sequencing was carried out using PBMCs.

The CDR3 here is CASRQGNEAFF. In DNA, the CDR3 is TGTGCCAGCAGGCAGGGTAATGAAGCTTTCTTT. This sequence joins TRBV6-5 and TRBJ1-1; the D gene is possibly TRBD1 (5 bases). The germline V and J ends were trimmed by 6 bases and 7 bases, with 9 bases remaining between them. This CDR3 region has 11 residues. Germline CDR1 MNHEY, CDR2 SVGAGI.